This record looks at one T cell receptor beta chain sequence and its context. This clone came up once. The antigen this receptor binds is unknown. Base-call qualities are not available, and no considerably larger clone is one nucleotide away. TCRbeta CDR3 regions were amplified from genomic DNA using the immunoSEQ Assay, a bias-controlled multiplex PCR. The authors' pipeline ran thus. Within the assay, amplification of reference gene primers was used to estimate how many nucleated cells each sample contained. To quantify the absolute abundance of each unique TCRbeta CDR3 rearrangement, sequence reads were collapsed and filtered. For each sample, productive Simpson clonality was calculated by taking the square root of Simpson's diversity index across productive rearrangements. In TCRdb, the immuneACCESS table is reduced to in-frame sequences with V and J assigned. These tables do not hold every clone; where another copy was compared, an unresolved V gene accounts for under half, and the others remain unexplained. Clone size and the V and J calls come from that table; the DNA yielded D and trimming. The sample data list approximately 17,000 clones, and roughly 85% of these were observed just once. The ten largest clonotypes hold about 50% of the sample.

This sample stems from a study of blood T cell repertoires in COVID-19 (TCRdb year 2020). Regarding the complete study: Samples covering the acute and convalescent phases of COVID-19 were provided by collaborators in the United States, Italy and Spain. A freely available public database, intended as a resource for researchers studying the immune response to SARS-CoV-2, is where the repertoires were released. The material from the prospective study consisted of cDNA or gDNA derived from T cells, B-cell-depleted T cells, or PBMCs. Samples were obtained from the ongoing ImmuneRACE study (first 160 participants) and from 1,254 subjects provided by 6 global collaborators. A de-identified subject ID, COVID-19 status, age in years and sex were almost always included in the sample metadata. Subjects who had been exposed to COVID-19, were actively infected with it, or had recovered from it provided the deeply sampled blood TCRbeta repertoires that made up the dataset. Where available, HLA class I and class II types were taken from metadata supplied by the sample provider and were not determined by assay-based typing.

Each collaborating institution followed its own protocols to collect whole blood in K2EDTA tubes. Collaborator samples were shipped for TCRbeta analysis as frozen whole blood, isolated PBMCs, or DNA extracted from either sample type. Study-wide findings and limitations: How much clinical and demographic metadata was included differed by source and by participant, and the metadata was provided uncurated.

Sequencing input: peripheral blood. This TCR was sampled from a human donor in a cohort sampled during active COVID-19.

The DNA is as follows: TGTGCCAGTAGTATTAGCGGGGGTTCCTACAATGAGCAGTTCTTC. This translates into CASSISGGSYNEQFF. The chain links TRBV19 with TRBJ2-1, and 9 junction bases match TRBD2. For CDR1 and CDR2, the germline V gene (reference sequence) lists LNHDA and SQIVND. Here V drops 3 bases and J drops 1 base, and the junction holds 1 base not matched to any gene. Including the terminal cysteine and phenylalanine, the CDR3 comprises 15 residues. The retained sequence is limited to the CDR3, 45 bases, with the frame set at the first base.